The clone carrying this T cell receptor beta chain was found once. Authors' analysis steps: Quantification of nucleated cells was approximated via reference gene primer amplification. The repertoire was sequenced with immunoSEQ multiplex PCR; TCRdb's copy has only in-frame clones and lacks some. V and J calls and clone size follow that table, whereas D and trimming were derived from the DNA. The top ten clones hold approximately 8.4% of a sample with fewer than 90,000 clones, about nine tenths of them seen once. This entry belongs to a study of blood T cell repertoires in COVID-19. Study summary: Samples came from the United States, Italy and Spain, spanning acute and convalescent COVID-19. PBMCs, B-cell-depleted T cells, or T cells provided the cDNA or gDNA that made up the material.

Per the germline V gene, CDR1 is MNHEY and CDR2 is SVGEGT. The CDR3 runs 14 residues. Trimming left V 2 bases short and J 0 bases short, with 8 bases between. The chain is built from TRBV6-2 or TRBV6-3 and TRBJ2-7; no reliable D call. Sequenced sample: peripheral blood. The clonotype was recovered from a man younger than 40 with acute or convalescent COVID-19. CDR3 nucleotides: TGTGCCAGCAGTTACCCTAGGAGCTCCTACGAGCAGTACTTC. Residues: CASSYPRSSYEQYF.